A selection of T cell receptor beta chains follows, all from one sample in a study of blood T cell repertoires in COVID-19. The repertoire was sequenced with immunoSEQ multiplex PCR; TCRdb's copy has only in-frame clones and lacks some. The sample consists of roughly 200,000 clones, around 86% of them appearing once. Material: peripheral blood. All receptors come from a man in his 60s with acute or convalescent COVID-19. Both conserved end residues are part of each CDR3. Each record gives: V gene, clone size, J gene, D gene, CDR3 protein, CDR3 DNA. D genes are given only for firm matches. Rows give clone size only sometimes, using once, few, many, or a class for an expanded clone.

>TRBV3-1/TRBV3-2|NA|TRBJ2-3|NA
CASSQAGTRGDTQYF
TGTGCCAGCAGCCAGGCTGGGACAAGGGGAGATACGCAGTATTTT
>TRBV2|NA|TRBJ1-2|TRBD1
CASSPAGQGAGYTF
TGTGCCAGCAGCCCGGCGGGACAGGGGGCGGGCTACACCTTC
>TRBV5-4|NA|TRBJ2-5|NA
CASSLAQWETQYF
TGTGCCAGCAGCTTGGCCCAGTGGGAGACCCAGTACTTC
>TRBV7-2|NA|TRBJ2-5|NA
CASSLEPGHLQETQYF
TGTGCCAGCAGCTTAGAACCGGGACACCTCCAAGAGACCCAGTACTTC
>TRBV5-6|NA|TRBJ2-7|NA
CASSLLTYEQYF
TGTGCCAGCAGCCTACTTACCTACGAGCAGTACTTC
>TRBV3-1/TRBV3-2|once|TRBJ2-1|TRBD2
CASSQKSLVAGGLYNEQFF
TGTGCCAGCAGCCAAAAAAGTTTGGTGGCGGGGGGCCTATACAATGAGCAGTTCTTC
>TRBV9|NA|TRBJ2-3|NA
CASSGPQSTDTQYF
TGTGCCAGCAGCGGACCACAGAGCACAGATACGCAGTATTTT
>TRBV19|NA|TRBJ2-3|NA
CASSPWDWLTDTQYF
TGTGCCAGTAGTCCTTGGGACTGGCTCACAGATACGCAGTATTTT
>TRBV6-5|NA|TRBJ1-2|NA
CASSPQYGYTF
TGTGCCAGCAGTCCACAGTATGGCTACACCTTC
>TRBV7-6|NA|TRBJ2-5|TRBD2
CASSLGTSGAETQYF
TGTGCCAGCAGCTTAGGGACTAGCGGGGCGGAGACCCAGTACTTC
>TRBV3-1/TRBV3-2|NA|TRBJ2-2|NA
CASSRPGAVRDTGELFF
TGTGCCAGCAGCCGGCCGGGAGCCGTTAGGGACACCGGGGAGCTGTTTTTT
>TRBV2|NA|TRBJ1-1|TRBD1
CASRGQGNTEAFF
TGTGCCAGCAGAGGACAGGGGAACACTGAAGCTTTCTTT
>TRBV6-5|NA|TRBJ2-1|TRBD2
CASSYGTSGANNEQFF
TGTGCCAGCAGTTACGGTACTAGCGGGGCCAACAATGAGCAGTTCTTC
>TRBV6-5|NA|TRBJ2-5|NA
CASRDSVLGETQYF
TGTGCCAGCAGAGACAGCGTACTCGGAGAGACCCAGTACTTC
>TRBV15|NA|TRBJ1-4|NA
CATSRDDSRNEKLFF
TGTGCCACCAGCAGAGATGACAGCCGAAATGAAAAACTGTTTTTT
>TRBV3-1/TRBV3-2|NA|TRBJ2-5|TRBD1
CASSPGTGSGTQYF
TGTGCCAGCAGCCCCGGGACAGGGTCCGGGACCCAGTACTTC
>TRBV5-4|NA|TRBJ1-1|NA
CASSLQGVNTEAFF
TGTGCCAGCAGCTTACAGGGTGTGAACACTGAAGCTTTCTTT
>TRBV18|NA|TRBJ2-5|NA
CASSPLFRETQYF
TGTGCCAGCTCACCACTTTTTCGAGAGACCCAGTACTTC
>TRBV19|NA|TRBJ1-1|TRBD1
CASSVGGAANTEAFF
TGTGCCAGTAGCGTAGGGGGCGCGGCGAACACTGAAGCTTTCTTT
>TRBV5-1|NA|TRBJ1-4|TRBD1
CASSEQGAPSEKLFF
TGCGCCAGCAGCGAACAGGGGGCGCCCAGTGAAAAACTGTTTTTT
>TRBV12-3/TRBV12-4|NA|TRBJ1-1|NA
CASSLQAPREAFF
TGTGCCAGCAGCTTACAGGCTCCCAGGGAAGCTTTCTTT
>TRBV12-5|NA|TRBJ2-5|TRBD1
CASGLGGQAQETQYF
TGTGCTAGTGGTTTGGGCGGACAGGCCCAAGAGACCCAGTACTTC
>TRBV2|few|TRBJ2-1|NA
CASWGGDSRWNEQFF
TGTGCCAGCTGGGGTGGGGACTCCCGGTGGAATGAGCAGTTCTTC
>TRBV14|NA|TRBJ2-1|TRBD1
CASSQGAGQGLWAYNEQFF
TGTGCCAGCAGCCAAGGGGCGGGACAGGGGCTGTGGGCCTACAATGAGCAGTTCTTC
>TRBV5-6|NA|TRBJ1-6|TRBD1
CASSHRVGTGNSPLHF
TGTGCCAGCAGCCACCGTGTCGGGACAGGTAATTCACCCCTCCACTTT
>TRBV27|NA|TRBJ2-3|NA
CASSLQGFPDTQYF
TGTGCCAGCAGTTTACAGGGGTTCCCAGATACGCAGTATTTT
>TRBV18|NA|TRBJ2-7|TRBD1
CASSPKDRGRDEQYF
TGTGCCAGCTCACCCAAGGACAGGGGGCGCGACGAGCAGTACTTC
>TRBV6-5|NA|TRBJ1-5|TRBD1
CASRDREASNQPQHF
TGTGCCAGCAGGGACAGGGAAGCTAGCAATCAGCCCCAGCATTTT
>TRBV7-6|NA|TRBJ2-1|TRBD2
CASSPRGSSYNEQFF
TGTGCCAGCAGCCCGCGGGGGAGCTCCTACAATGAGCAGTTCTTC
>TRBV5-1|NA|TRBJ2-3|TRBD1
CASSAGQGTDTQYF
TGCGCCAGCAGCGCCGGACAGGGCACAGATACGCAGTATTTT
>TRBV7-2|NA|TRBJ1-5|TRBD1
CASSLAPGQGEQPQHF
TGTGCCAGCAGCTTAGCACCGGGACAGGGGGAGCAGCCCCAGCATTTT
>TRBV25-1|NA|TRBJ1-5|NA
CASSETGTQPQHF
TGTGCCAGCAGTGAAACAGGGACCCAGCCCCAGCATTTT
>TRBV30|few|TRBJ1-4|NA
CAWSVGGATNEKLFF
TGTGCCTGGAGTGTCGGGGGGGCAACTAATGAAAAACTGTTTTTT
>TRBV24-1|NA|TRBJ2-2|TRBD1
CATRAGGSGELFF
TGTGCCACCAGGGCAGGGGGATCCGGGGAGCTGTTTTTT
>TRBV15|NA|TRBJ1-2|NA
CATSRPGANYGYTF
TGTGCCACCAGCAGACCCGGGGCTAACTATGGCTACACCTTC
>TRBV25-1|NA|TRBJ1-2|TRBD1
CASSESGTGKGGYTF
TGTGCCAGCAGTGAATCTGGGACAGGGAAGGGTGGCTACACCTTC
>TRBV2|NA|TRBJ2-7|TRBD2
CASSGERGGYEQYF
TGTGCCAGCAGTGGGGAACGGGGAGGGTACGAGCAGTACTTC
>TRBV7-9|NA|TRBJ1-2|NA
CASSHGQNYGYTF
TGTGCCAGCAGCCATGGACAGAACTATGGCTACACCTTC
>TRBV5-1|NA|TRBJ2-6|TRBD1
CASSPTGLSSGANVLTF
TGCGCCAGCAGCCCGACAGGGCTCAGCTCTGGGGCCAACGTCCTGACTTTC
>TRBV6-5|NA|TRBJ1-3|TRBD1
CASSRQGAAGNTIYF
TGTGCCAGCAGCCGACAGGGGGCCGCGGGAAACACCATATATTTT
>TRBV18|NA|TRBJ1-4|TRBD1
CASSPRDREGEKLFF
TGTGCCAGCTCACCTCGGGACAGGGAAGGGGAAAAACTGTTTTTT
>TRBV6-1|NA|TRBJ2-5|NA
CASSEVWSVQETQYF
TGTGCCAGCAGTGAAGTCTGGTCGGTCCAAGAGACCCAGTACTTC
>TRBV6-5|NA|TRBJ1-1|TRBD1
CASRRTGESNTEAFF
TGTGCCAGCAGGAGGACAGGAGAGTCGAACACTGAAGCTTTCTTT
>TRBV6-1|NA|TRBJ2-5|TRBD1
CASSERILGDRGLSETQYF
TGTGCCAGCAGTGAGAGGATTTTGGGGGACAGGGGGCTCTCTGAGACCCAGTACTTC
>TRBV18|NA|TRBJ1-4|NA
CASSRAGATNEKLFF
TGTGCCAGCTCTCGTGCAGGGGCAACTAATGAAAAACTGTTTTTT
>TRBV19|NA|TRBJ1-5|NA
CASSTREGRWAYQPQHF
TGTGCCAGTAGTACCCGGGAGGGGAGGTGGGCTTATCAGCCCCAGCATTTT
>TRBV3-1/TRBV3-2|NA|TRBJ2-5|TRBD2
CASSQAGMGGEETQYF
TGTGCCAGCAGCCAAGCGGGGATGGGGGGGGAGGAGACCCAGTACTTC
>TRBV6-5|once|TRBJ2-5|TRBD2
CASRVSGGASKTQYF
TGTGCCAGCAGGGTTAGCGGGGGGGCGTCGAAGACCCAGTACTTC